The T cell receptor beta chain described here comes from a study of cytomegalovirus exposure and HLA in healthy donors. The study ran its PCR with 60 Vbeta and 13 Jbeta primers. Clones were read by immunoSEQ multiplex PCR, and TCRdb kept only the in-frame ones, dropping some. The top ten hold around 1.8% of the sample, which has roughly 80,000 clones, around 81% seen once. This clone was observed a few times. Material for sequencing was PBMCs. The TCR originated in a woman aged 30 to 39 in good health and CMV-seronegative.

The CDR3 DNA follows: TGCGCCAGCAGCCAAGGAATAGAAAACCCAACCTACGAGCAGTACTTC. It encodes CASSQGIENPTYEQYF. The chain employs TRBV4-3 and TRBJ2-7; D uncertain. The germline CDR1 and CDR2 sequences are LGHNA and YSLEER. This CDR3 is built from 16 residues. The V gene lost 1 base and the J gene lost 2 bases, with 15 bases spanning the gap.